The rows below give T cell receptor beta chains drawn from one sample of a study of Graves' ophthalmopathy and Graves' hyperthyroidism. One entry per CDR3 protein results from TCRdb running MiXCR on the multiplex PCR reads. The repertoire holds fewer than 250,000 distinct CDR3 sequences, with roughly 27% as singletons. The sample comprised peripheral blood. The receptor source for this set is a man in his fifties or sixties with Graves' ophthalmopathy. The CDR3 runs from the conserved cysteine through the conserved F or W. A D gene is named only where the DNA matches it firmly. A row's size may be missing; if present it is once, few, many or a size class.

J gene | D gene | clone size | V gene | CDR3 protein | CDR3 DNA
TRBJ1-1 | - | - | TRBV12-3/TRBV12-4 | CASTEAFMNTEAFF | TGTGCCAGCACCGAGGCATTCATGAACACTGAAGCTTTCTTT
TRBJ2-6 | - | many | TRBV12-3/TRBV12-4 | CASSLNSAGANVLTF | TGTGCCAGCAGTTTAAACTCCGCTGGGGCCAACGTCCTGACTTTC
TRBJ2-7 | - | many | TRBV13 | CASSPPGTSEQYF | TGTGCCAGCAGCCCCCCCGGCACCAGCGAGCAGTACTTC
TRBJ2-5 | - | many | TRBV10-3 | CATYSYGEETQYF | TGTGCCACCTACTCATACGGGGAAGAGACCCAGTACTTC
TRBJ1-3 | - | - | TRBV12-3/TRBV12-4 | CASGGRSSGNTIYF | TGTGCCAGCGGGGGGCGTTCCTCTGGAAACACCATATATTTT
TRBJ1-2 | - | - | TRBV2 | CASSESRYYGYTF | TGTGCCAGCAGTGAAAGCAGGTACTATGGCTACACCTTC
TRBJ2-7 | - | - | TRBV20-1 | CSATPSGSEQYF | TGCAGTGCTACGCCATCCGGGTCCGAGCAGTACTTC
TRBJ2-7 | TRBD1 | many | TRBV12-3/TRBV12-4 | CASSGERRTGTPYEQYF | TGTGCCAGCAGTGGGGAAAGGAGGACAGGGACACCCTACGAGCAGTACTTC
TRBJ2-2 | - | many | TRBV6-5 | CASSYRAIDTGELFF | TGTGCCAGCAGTTACAGAGCGATCGATACCGGGGAGCTGTTTTTT
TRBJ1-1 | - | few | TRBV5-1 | CASSLGWTEAFF | TGCGCCAGCAGCTTAGGATGGACTGAAGCTTTCTTT
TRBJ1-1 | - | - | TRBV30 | CAWSVPEWGTEAFF | TGTGCCTGGAGTGTCCCCGAGTGGGGCACTGAAGCTTTCTTT
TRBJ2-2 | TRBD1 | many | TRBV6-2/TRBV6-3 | CASNAYGQGYTGELFF | TGTGCCAGCAACGCTTACGGACAGGGCTACACCGGGGAGCTGTTTTTT
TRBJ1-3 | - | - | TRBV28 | CASSPPGKVGNTIYF | TGTGCCAGCAGTCCTCCGGGAAAAGTCGGCAACACCATATATTTT
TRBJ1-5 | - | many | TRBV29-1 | CSVLPGEGNQPQHF | TGCAGCGTCTTACCAGGGGAGGGCAATCAGCCCCAGCATTTT
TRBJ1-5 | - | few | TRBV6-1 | CASKDDPPLRSQHF | TGTGCCAGCAAAGACGATCCTCCCTTAAGGTCCCAGCATTTT
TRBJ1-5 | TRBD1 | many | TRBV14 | CASSQGGQGIGQPQHF | TGTGCCAGCAGCCAAGGGGGACAGGGAATTGGCCAGCCCCAGCATTTT
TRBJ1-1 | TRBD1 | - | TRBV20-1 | CSADGQGGRAFF | TGCAGTGCGGACGGACAGGGGGGGCGGGCTTTCTTT
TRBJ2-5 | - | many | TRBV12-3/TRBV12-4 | CASSLPPQETQYF | TGTGCCAGCAGTTTGCCCCCCCAAGAGACCCAGTACTTC
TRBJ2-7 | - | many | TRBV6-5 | CASSFAQNYEQYF | TGTGCCAGCAGTTTCGCCCAAAACTACGAGCAGTACTTC
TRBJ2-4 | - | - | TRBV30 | CAWSVRGGVQYF | TGTGCCTGGAGTGTACGAGGAGGGGTCCAGTACTTC
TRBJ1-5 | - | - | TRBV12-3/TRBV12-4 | CASSLGGFFSNQPQHF | TGTGCCAGCAGTCTAGGTGGGTTCTTTAGCAATCAGCCCCAGCATTTT
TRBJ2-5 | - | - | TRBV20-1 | CSARDPWAEGGNQETQYF | TGCAGTGCTAGAGATCCTTGGGCCGAAGGGGGGAATCAAGAGACCCAGTACTTC
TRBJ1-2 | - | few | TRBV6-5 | CASSYNPDGNYGYTF | TGTGCCAGCAGTTATAACCCGGACGGGAACTATGGCTACACCTTC
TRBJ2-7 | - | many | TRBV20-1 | CSARDPSEQYF | TGCAGTGCTAGAGATCCAAGCGAGCAGTACTTC
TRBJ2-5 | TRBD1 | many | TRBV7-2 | CASTSGQKETQYF | TGTGCCAGCACCTCGGGACAGAAGGAGACCCAGTACTTC
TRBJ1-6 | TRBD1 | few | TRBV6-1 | CASRDSLNSPLHF | TGTGCCAGCCGGGACAGCTTAAATTCACCCCTCCACTTT
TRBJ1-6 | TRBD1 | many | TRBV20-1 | CSARDGTVRNSPLHF | TGCAGTGCTAGAGACGGGACAGTGAGGAATTCACCCCTCCACTTT